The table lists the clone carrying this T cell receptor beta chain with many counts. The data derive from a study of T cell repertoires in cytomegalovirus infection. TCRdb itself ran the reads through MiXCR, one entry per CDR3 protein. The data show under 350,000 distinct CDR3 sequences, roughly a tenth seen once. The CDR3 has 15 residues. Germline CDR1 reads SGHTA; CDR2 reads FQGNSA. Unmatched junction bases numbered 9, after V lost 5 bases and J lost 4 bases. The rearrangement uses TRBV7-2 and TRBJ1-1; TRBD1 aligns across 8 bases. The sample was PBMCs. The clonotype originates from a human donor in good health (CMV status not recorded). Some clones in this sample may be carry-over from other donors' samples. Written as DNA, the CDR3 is TGTGCCAGCAGCCCATCGTTCGACAGGGGCACTGAAGCTTTCTTT. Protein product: CASSPSFDRGTEAFF. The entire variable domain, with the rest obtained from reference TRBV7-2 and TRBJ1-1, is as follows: GAGVSQSPSNKVTEKGKDVELRCDPISGHTALYWYRQSLGQGLEFLIYFQGNSAPDKSGLPSDRFSAERTGGSVSTLTIQRTQQEDSAVYLCASSPSFDRGTEAFFGQGTRLTVV.